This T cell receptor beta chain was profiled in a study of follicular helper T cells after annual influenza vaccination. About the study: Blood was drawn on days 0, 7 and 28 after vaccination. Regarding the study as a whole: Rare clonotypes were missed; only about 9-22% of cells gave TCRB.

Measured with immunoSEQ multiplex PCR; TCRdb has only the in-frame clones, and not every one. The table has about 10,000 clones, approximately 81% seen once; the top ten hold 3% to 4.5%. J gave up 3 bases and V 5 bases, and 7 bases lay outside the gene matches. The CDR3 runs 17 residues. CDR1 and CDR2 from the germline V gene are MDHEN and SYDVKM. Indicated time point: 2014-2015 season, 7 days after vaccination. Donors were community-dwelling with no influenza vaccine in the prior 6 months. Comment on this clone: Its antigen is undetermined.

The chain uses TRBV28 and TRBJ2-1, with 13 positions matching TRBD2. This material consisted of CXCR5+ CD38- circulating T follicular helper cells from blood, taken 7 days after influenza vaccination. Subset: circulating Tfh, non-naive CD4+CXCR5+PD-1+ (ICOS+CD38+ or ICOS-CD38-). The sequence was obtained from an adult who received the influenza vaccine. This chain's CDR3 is CASSPWTSGGNYNEQFF. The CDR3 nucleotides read TGTGCCAGCAGTCCCTGGACTAGCGGGGGTAACTACAATGAGCAGTTCTTC.